A selection of T cell receptor beta chains follows, all from one sample in a study of PD-L1 blockade in urothelial cancer. Some clones are missing from TCRdb's copy, which holds only in-frame ones; the method was immunoSEQ multiplex PCR. Counted here are approximately 48,000 clones, 70% to 80% occurring once; the ten biggest clones make up more than 9%. Sequencing used PBMCs, obtained around atezolizumab (anti-PD-L1) treatment. These receptor sequences come from a man aged 70 or older with urothelial cancer. Each CDR3 is given with its conserved first and last residue. D genes are given only for firm matches. Clone sizes are given selectively: once, few, many, or a class where the clone is expanded.

D gene	V gene	clone size	CDR3 length	J gene	CDR3 protein	CDR3 DNA
.	TRBV28	few	14	TRBJ1-5	CASSLGGSYQPQHF	TGTGCCAGCAGTTTAGGAGGGTCCTATCAGCCCCAGCATTTT
TRBD1	TRBV5-5	.	13	TRBJ1-1	CASSQGVNTEAFF	TGTGCCAGCAGCCAGGGGGTGAACACTGAAGCTTTCTTT
TRBD1	TRBV11-2	.	15	TRBJ2-2	CASSRNTGGTGELFF	TGTGCCAGCAGCCGCAATACAGGGGGGACCGGGGAGCTGTTTTTT
TRBD1	TRBV27	few	18	TRBJ2-6	CASSFIGRGNSGANVLTF	TGTGCCAGCAGTTTTATCGGCAGGGGGAACTCTGGGGCCAACGTCCTGACTTTC
.	TRBV7-6	once	14	TRBJ2-2	CASSKAGNTGELFF	TGTGCCAGCAGTAAGGCAGGGAACACCGGGGAGCTGTTTTTT
TRBD1	TRBV11-2	.	15	TRBJ1-2	CASSLGGQGGYGYTF	TGTGCCAGCAGCTTAGGGGGACAGGGAGGCTATGGCTACACCTTC
TRBD1	TRBV7-7	.	14	TRBJ2-2	CASSPQTGPGELFF	TGTGCTAGCAGCCCCCAGACAGGGCCCGGGGAGCTGTTTTTT
.	TRBV11-3	.	14	TRBJ1-1	CASSLGQLNTEAFF	TGTGCCAGCAGCTTAGGACAGTTGAACACTGAAGCTTTCTTT
TRBD2	TRBV6-6	once	14	TRBJ2-5	CASSYSREGETQYF	TGTGCCAGCAGTTACTCGAGGGAGGGAGAGACCCAGTACTTC
.	TRBV7-9	once	15	TRBJ2-3	CASSRQGTEGDTQYF	TGTGCCAGCAGCCGTCAGGGGACCGAGGGAGATACGCAGTATTTT
.	TRBV5-6	.	15	TRBJ1-1	CASSLASGPATEAFF	TGTGCCAGCAGCTTGGCCTCAGGGCCAGCCACTGAAGCTTTCTTT
TRBD2	TRBV5-1	.	16	TRBJ2-1	CASSKIAGGGHNEQFF	TGCGCCAGCAGCAAAATAGCGGGAGGGGGACACAATGAGCAGTTCTTC
TRBD1	TRBV5-3	.	17	TRBJ2-2	CARSLRTGTGWFGELFF	TGTGCCAGAAGCCTCCGTACCGGGACAGGGTGGTTCGGGGAGCTGTTTTTT
TRBD1	TRBV9	.	16	TRBJ1-3	CASSLPPGQQGNTIYF	TGTGCCAGCAGCTTGCCTCCGGGACAGCAAGGAAACACCATATATTTT
.	TRBV6-5	.	13	TRBJ1-1	CASRPSENTEAFF	TGTGCCAGCAGGCCCTCAGAAAACACTGAAGCTTTCTTT
.	TRBV27	.	14	TRBJ2-3	CASSPDRSTDTQYF	TGTGCCAGCAGTCCGGACAGAAGCACAGATACGCAGTATTTT
.	TRBV10-1	.	16	TRBJ1-1	CASSESKAGAGTEAFF	TGCGCCAGCAGTGAGTCGAAAGCGGGGGCGGGTACTGAAGCTTTCTTT
TRBD2	TRBV28	.	17	TRBJ2-7	CASSLPTLAGHPDEQYF	TGTGCCAGCAGTCTCCCCACCCTAGCGGGCCACCCCGACGAGCAGTACTTC
TRBD2	TRBV5-4	.	16	TRBJ2-7	CASSLGGAGRVYEQYF	TGTGCCAGCAGCTTGGGGGGAGCGGGAAGAGTTTACGAGCAGTACTTC
TRBD1	TRBV10-1	.	18	TRBJ2-2	CASSGRGDSSGGTGELFF	TGCGCCAGCAGTGGTAGGGGCGATTCGTCAGGGGGTACCGGGGAGCTGTTTTTT
.	TRBV10-3	.	14	TRBJ1-4	CATGAGATNEKLFF	TGTGCCACCGGGGCGGGGGCAACTAATGAAAAACTGTTTTTT
TRBD2	TRBV10-3	.	16	TRBJ2-1	CAISESLREGRDEQFF	TGTGCCATCAGTGAGTCGTTGCGGGAGGGCCGCGATGAGCAGTTCTTC
.	TRBV11-3	.	12	TRBJ2-7	CASSPQNGEQYF	TGTGCCAGCAGCCCTCAGAATGGCGAGCAGTACTTC
.	TRBV2	.	14	TRBJ2-3	CASMRDFNTDTQYF	TGTGCCAGCATGCGGGACTTCAACACAGATACGCAGTATTTT
.	TRBV28	once	15	TRBJ1-1	CASSPRPYRGTEAFF	TGTGCCAGCAGTCCTAGGCCTTACCGGGGCACTGAAGCTTTCTTT
TRBD2	TRBV6-1	.	14	TRBJ2-7	CASGTSGGVYEQYF	TGTGCCTCAGGGACTAGCGGGGGAGTTTACGAGCAGTACTTC
TRBD2	TRBV10-3	.	20	TRBJ2-1	CAISDSDRGLAGVVDNEQFF	TGTGCCATCAGTGATTCCGACAGGGGACTAGCGGGAGTCGTGGACAATGAGCAGTTCTTC
TRBD2	TRBV7-2	.	15	TRBJ2-3	CASSLVGLAQDTQYF	TGTGCCAGCAGCTTGGTGGGACTAGCTCAAGATACGCAGTATTTT
.	TRBV4-1	.	17	TRBJ2-5	CASSQDSSSVARQTQYF	TGCGCCAGCAGCCAAGATTCTTCCTCGGTAGCCCGGCAGACCCAGTACTTC
.	TRBV6-5	.	13	TRBJ1-2	CASSLGQNYGYTF	TGTGCCAGCAGTTTGGGGCAGAACTATGGCTACACCTTC
.	TRBV28	.	18	TRBJ1-1	CASSLWSAGGLGNTEAFF	TGTGCCAGCAGTTTATGGTCGGCGGGGGGCCTAGGGAACACTGAAGCTTTCTTT
.	TRBV15	.	14	TRBJ2-5	CATRPQGGQETQYF	TGTGCCACCAGACCTCAGGGTGGCCAAGAGACCCAGTACTTC
TRBD1	TRBV30	.	15	TRBJ1-2	CAWREPGQGAIGYTF	TGTGCCTGGAGAGAGCCGGGACAGGGGGCGATTGGCTACACCTTC
.	TRBV19	.	13	TRBJ1-1	CASSIVEGTEAFF	TGTGCCAGTAGTATAGTAGAGGGAACTGAAGCTTTCTTT
.	TRBV30	.	13	TRBJ1-5	CAWRGASNQPQHF	TGTGCCTGGAGGGGAGCTAGCAATCAGCCCCAGCATTTT
.	TRBV6-1	.	15	TRBJ1-5	CASVRGSLSNQPQHF	TGTGCCAGCGTGAGAGGGTCCCTTAGCAATCAGCCCCAGCATTTT
.	TRBV6-5	.	14	TRBJ1-5	CASSYMEGYQPQHF	TGTGCCAGCAGTTACATGGAGGGCTATCAGCCCCAGCATTTT
TRBD1	TRBV10-1	.	14	TRBJ2-5	CASSEGGKGETQYF	TGCGCCAGCAGTGAAGGGGGCAAGGGGGAGACCCAGTACTTC
.	TRBV19	.	19	TRBJ1-1	CASSIGRIRAGARNTEAFF	TGTGCCAGTAGTATAGGTCGAATTAGGGCAGGGGCCAGGAACACTGAAGCTTTCTTT
.	TRBV27	.	17	TRBJ2-2	CASSLSYNRAHTGELFF	TGTGCCAGCAGTTTATCGTATAACAGGGCCCACACCGGGGAGCTGTTTTTT
.	TRBV19	few	17	TRBJ2-2	CASSPPFIEGDTGELFF	TGTGCCAGTAGTCCCCCGTTTATAGAGGGCGACACCGGGGAGCTGTTTTTT
TRBD1	TRBV9	few	14	TRBJ1-5	CASSAGQGDQPQHF	TGTGCCAGCAGCGCGGGACAGGGGGATCAGCCCCAGCATTTT
.	TRBV4-2	.	15	TRBJ1-5	CASSQDLGEDQPQHF	TGTGCCAGCAGCCAAGATTTGGGGGAGGATCAGCCCCAGCATTTT
.	TRBV5-1	.	15	TRBJ1-1	CASSPLDSYGTEAFF	TGCGCCAGCAGCCCTCTCGACTCGTACGGCACTGAAGCTTTCTTT
.	TRBV2	.	12	TRBJ1-4	CASRPDERELFF	TGTGCCAGCAGGCCCGACGAGAGGGAACTGTTTTTT
.	TRBV5-1	.	12	TRBJ2-2	CASSLQAGELFF	TGCGCCAGCAGTTTGCAGGCCGGGGAGCTGTTTTTT